This entry concerns a single T cell receptor (beta chain). This entry belongs to a study of regulatory T cells in long-lasting Graves disease. As for time point: newly diagnosed GD, antithyroid drugs for less than 3 months. PBMC RNA served as the TCR library source. According to the study, TCR beta libraries were built with iRepertoire HTBI primers and CDR3-region Arm-PCR. One entry per CDR3 protein results from TCRdb running MiXCR on the multiplex PCR reads. The sample lists about 440,000 distinct CDR3 sequences; about 15% were seen once. CDR3 length equals 16 residues. V was pared by 5 bases and J by 7 bases, with 7 bases of the junction left unmatched. Germline V CDR1 and CDR2: SGHAT, FQNNGV. These data were likewise used in another study, on T cells in Graves' hyperthyroidism and ophthalmopathy.

This clonotype was sampled from a woman aged 25 to 39 with Graves disease. The V and J genes are TRBV11-2 and TRBJ2-1; 14 positions agree with TRBD2. The source was peripheral blood mononuclear cells (PBMCs), collected at new diagnosis, from a patient treated with antithyroid drugs. The CDR3 DNA reads as TGTGCCAGCAGCCCCGGGACTAGCGGGAGTAGGAATGAGCAGTTCTTC. Its protein product is CASSPGTSGSRNEQFF.